This T cell receptor (beta chain) was documented in a study of T cells after yellow fever vaccination. The 5'RACE template-switching step produced TCR cDNA and added a universal primer site and UMIs. TCRdb ran MiXCR on the 5' RACE reads and lists one entry per CDR3 protein. Of some 120,000 distinct CDR3 sequences in the sample, 13% to 15% were seen once. General observations from the study: After the booster, about 95% of CD4 and 75% to 90% of CD8 primary-response clones were re-detected.

The CDR3 sequence is 13 residues long. Per the germline V gene, CDR1 is SGHRS and CDR2 is YFSETQ. V gave up 9 bases and J gave up 5 bases, with 17 bases separating them. This clonotype was observed a few times. As yet, its antigen is unknown. The source is a young man who received the YFV17D yellow fever vaccine. The chain combines TRBV5-1 with TRBJ1-1; the D gene is possibly TRBD1 (6 bases). This specimen consisted of CD8+ T cells sorted from PBMCs, obtained 5 days after the yellow fever booster vaccination. CDR3 DNA sequence: TGCGCCATTACCTACCAGGGGCGAACTGAAGCTTTCTTT. Protein sequence: CAITYQGRTEAFF.